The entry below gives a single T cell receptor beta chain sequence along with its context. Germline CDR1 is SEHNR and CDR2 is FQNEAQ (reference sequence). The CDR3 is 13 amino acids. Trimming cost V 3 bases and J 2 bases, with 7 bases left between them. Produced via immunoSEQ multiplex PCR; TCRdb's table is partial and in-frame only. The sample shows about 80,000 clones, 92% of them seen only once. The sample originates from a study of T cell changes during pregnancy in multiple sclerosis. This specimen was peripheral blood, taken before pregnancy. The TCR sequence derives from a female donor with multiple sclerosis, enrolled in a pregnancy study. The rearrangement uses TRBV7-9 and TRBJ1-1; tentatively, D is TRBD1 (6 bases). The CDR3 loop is CASSLGTNTEAFF. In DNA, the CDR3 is TGTGCCAGCAGCTTGGGGACAAACACTGAAGCTTTCTTT.